This is a list of T cell receptor beta chains from one sample in a study of post-analysis software for immune sequencing data. One entry per CDR3 protein, called by TCRdb with MiXCR from the PCR reads. The sample consists of fewer than 600,000 distinct CDR3 sequences, around 40% of them appearing once. Sequencing input: blood. The receptors stem from a girl aged 10 to 17 with multiple sclerosis. Both conserved end residues are part of each CDR3. D genes are given only for firm matches. The size entry is marked missing in some rows and otherwise reads once, few, many or a size class.

J,V,D,size,CDR3,DNA
TRBJ2-3,TRBV7-3,.,many,CASSSTSTDTQYF,TGCGCCAGCAGCTCAACGAGCACAGATACGCAGTATTTT
TRBJ2-1,TRBV20-1,TRBD2,.,CSAKGLAGPQSSYNEQFF,TGCAGTGCTAAGGGACTAGCGGGGCCCCAAAGCTCCTACAATGAGCAGTTCTTC
TRBJ2-3,TRBV12-3/TRBV12-4,TRBD1,.,CASIQGNTDTQYF,TGTGCCAGCATACAGGGGAACACAGATACGCAGTATTTT
TRBJ1-2,TRBV20-1,.,.,CSAAKQGPHGYTF,TGCAGTGCTGCTAAACAGGGCCCCCATGGCTACACCTTC
TRBJ1-2,TRBV7-9,TRBD1,few,CASSLEQGDYGYTF,TGTGCCAGCAGCTTAGAGCAGGGGGACTATGGCTACACCTTC
TRBJ2-7,TRBV6-1,.,.,CASRLSYEQYF,TGTGCCAGCAGGTTATCCTACGAGCAGTACTTC
TRBJ2-7,TRBV5-1,.,few,CASSFIQGPYEQYF,TGCGCCAGCAGCTTCATTCAGGGACCCTACGAGCAGTACTTC
TRBJ2-1,TRBV27,.,.,CASSLLQNNEQFF,TGTGCCAGCAGTTTGCTACAGAACAATGAGCAGTTCTTC
TRBJ1-2,TRBV30,TRBD1,once,CAWWDRGRGNGYTF,TGTGCCTGGTGGGACAGGGGGCGCGGGAATGGCTACACCTTC
TRBJ2-5,TRBV6-5,.,once,CASSYSNRRGETQYF,TGTGCCAGCAGTTACTCGAATAGGCGAGGGGAGACCCAGTACTTC
TRBJ2-1,TRBV10-3,.,.,CASSKRQEEYNEQFF,TGTGCCAGCTCCAAGAGACAGGAAGAATACAATGAGCAGTTCTTC
TRBJ1-2,TRBV29-1,.,.,CSVTVEYDNIGYTF,TGCAGCGTTACCGTAGAATATGATAATATCGGCTACACCTTC
TRBJ1-5,TRBV6-2/TRBV6-3,.,.,CASSQPAQGLGNQPQHF,TGTGCCAGCAGTCAACCAGCCCAGGGACTGGGGAATCAGCCCCAGCATTTT
TRBJ2-7,TRBV20-1,TRBD2,.,CSARDHTSGSGEQYF,TGCAGTGCTAGAGATCATACTAGCGGGAGTGGCGAGCAGTACTTC
TRBJ2-1,TRBV12-3/TRBV12-4,TRBD1,.,CASSLTGVRDEQFF,TGTGCCAGCAGTCTGACAGGGGTCCGGGATGAGCAGTTCTTC
TRBJ2-7,TRBV20-1,TRBD2,few,CSAGLAGGSYEQYF,TGCAGTGCGGGACTAGCGGGAGGATCGTACGAGCAGTACTTC
TRBJ2-7,TRBV20-1,.,.,CSARGGRVYEQYF,TGCAGTGCTAGAGGGGGGCGGGTCTACGAGCAGTACTTC
TRBJ2-7,TRBV18,TRBD1,few,CASSPPGQGIPYEQYF,TGTGCCAGCTCACCACCGGGACAGGGGATCCCCTACGAGCAGTACTTC
TRBJ2-4,TRBV2,.,once,CAGTQGRENIQYF,TGTGCCGGCACCCAGGGACGTGAAAACATTCAGTACTTC
TRBJ1-5,TRBV20-1,.,.,CSASPRTGANQPQHF,TGCAGTGCTAGTCCCCGGACCGGGGCCAATCAGCCCCAGCATTTT
TRBJ2-7,TRBV29-1,.,once,CSVAGAAATARFYEQYF,TGCAGCGTTGCGGGAGCTGCAGCGACAGCCCGATTCTACGAGCAGTACTTC
TRBJ2-7,TRBV19,.,.,CASSMTGRPSYEQYF,TGTGCCAGTAGTATGACGGGGCGACCTTCCTACGAGCAGTACTTC
TRBJ2-7,TRBV7-8,TRBD2,.,CASSRGAIREAAYEQYF,TGTGCCAGCAGCCGAGGGGCAATCCGGGAGGCCGCCTACGAGCAGTACTTC
TRBJ2-1,TRBV28,.,.,CASSPTGAYNEQFF,TGTGCCAGCAGTCCGACTGGGGCGTACAATGAGCAGTTCTTC
TRBJ1-1,TRBV5-1,.,once,CAGSPIGENTETFF,TGCGCCGGCAGCCCCATCGGAGAGAACACTGAAACTTTCTTT
TRBJ2-1,TRBV20-1,.,few,CSAREPRGYEQFF,TGCAGTGCTAGAGAACCCAGGGGATACGAGCAGTTCTTC
TRBJ2-3,TRBV10-3,TRBD1,many,CAISRDRGDTQYF,TGTGCCATCAGCAGGGACAGGGGTGATACGCAGTATTTT
TRBJ2-6,TRBV10-3,.,.,CAIEEGRENPGANVLTF,TGTGCCATCGAGGAGGGCAGGGAAAACCCTGGGGCCAACGTCCTGACTTTC
TRBJ2-3,TRBV20-1,TRBD1,.,CSANRMRGQSTDTQYF,TGCAGTGCTAATCGGATGAGGGGGCAAAGCACAGATACGCAGTATTTT
TRBJ2-7,TRBV20-1,.,few,CSAKDSTIYEQYF,TGCAGTGCTAAGGACTCGACGATCTACGAGCAGTACTTC
TRBJ2-7,TRBV15,TRBD2,.,CATSRGETGGYDSYEQYF,TGTGCCACCAGCAGAGGGGAGACGGGAGGTTACGACTCCTACGAGCAGTACTTC
TRBJ2-5,TRBV7-3,TRBD2,once,CASSRLAGSQETQYF,TGTGCCAGCAGCCGACTAGCGGGTTCCCAAGAGACCCAGTACTTC
TRBJ1-2,TRBV6-2/TRBV6-3,.,.,CASSSGLVANYGYTF,TGTGCCAGCAGTTCGGGACTGGTAGCTAACTATGGCTACACCTTC
TRBJ2-7,TRBV27,.,few,CASSSPTRRPYEQYF,TGTGCCAGCAGTTCCCCCACCAGGAGGCCCTACGAGCAGTACTTC
TRBJ2-5,TRBV15,TRBD1,.,CATSAIQGEIWRQETQYF,TGTGCCACCAGCGCAATACAGGGGGAAATCTGGAGGCAAGAGACCCAGTACTTC
TRBJ2-1,TRBV20-1,TRBD2,few,CSARVMGLAVNNEQFF,TGCAGTGCTAGAGTGATGGGACTAGCGGTGAACAATGAGCAGTTCTTC
TRBJ2-1,TRBV12-3/TRBV12-4,TRBD1,few,CASRDRGVEQFF,TGTGCCAGCAGGGACAGGGGAGTTGAGCAGTTCTTC